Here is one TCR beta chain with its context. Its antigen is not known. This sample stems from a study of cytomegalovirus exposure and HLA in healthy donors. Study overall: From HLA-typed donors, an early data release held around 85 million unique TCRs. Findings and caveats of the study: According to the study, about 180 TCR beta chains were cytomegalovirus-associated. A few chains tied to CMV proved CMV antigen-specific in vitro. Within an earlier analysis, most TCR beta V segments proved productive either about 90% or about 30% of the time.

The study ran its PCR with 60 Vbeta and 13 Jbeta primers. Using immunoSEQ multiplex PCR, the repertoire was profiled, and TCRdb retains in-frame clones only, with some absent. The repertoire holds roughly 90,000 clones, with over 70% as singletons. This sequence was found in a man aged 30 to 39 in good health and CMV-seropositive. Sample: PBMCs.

DNA for the CDR3: TGTGCCACCAGCAGAGGGCCAGGGGTAGCCAAAAACATTCAGTACTTC. Its protein is CATSRGPGVAKNIQYF. This sequence joins TRBV15 and TRBJ2-4; TRBD1 is a possible D gene (6 bases). The V gene's germline CDR1 is LNHNV and CDR2 YYDKDF (reference sequence). This CDR3 contains 16 residues. Trimming left V 1 base short and J 0 bases short, with 10 bases between.